This entry describes one T cell receptor (beta chain). The data originate from a study of blood T cell repertoires in COVID-19. Study as a whole: The United States, Italy and Spain supplied acute and convalescent COVID-19 samples. T cells, B-cell-depleted T cells, or PBMCs supplied cDNA or gDNA.

Between the trimmed V and J ends, which lost 8 bases and 11 bases, there was a span of 12 bases. The CDR3 spans 10 residues. Original data processing: For nucleated cells, counts were estimated from reference gene primer amplification. Libraries were prepared by immunoSEQ multiplex PCR; TCRdb keeps only in-frame clonotypes and omits some of them. Clone size and the V and J calls come from that table; the DNA yielded D and trimming. The sample has roughly 170,000 clones, 85% to 90% seen once. The origin of this receptor is an older man with active or convalescent COVID-19. V usage is TRBV23-1 and J usage is TRBJ1-1; D gene unclear. TRBV23-1 is designated an ORF whose function remains uncertain. The source material was peripheral blood. CDR3 amino acids: CASRGHGAFF. CDR3 in DNA: TGCGCCAGCCGCGGGCATGGGGCTTTCTTT.